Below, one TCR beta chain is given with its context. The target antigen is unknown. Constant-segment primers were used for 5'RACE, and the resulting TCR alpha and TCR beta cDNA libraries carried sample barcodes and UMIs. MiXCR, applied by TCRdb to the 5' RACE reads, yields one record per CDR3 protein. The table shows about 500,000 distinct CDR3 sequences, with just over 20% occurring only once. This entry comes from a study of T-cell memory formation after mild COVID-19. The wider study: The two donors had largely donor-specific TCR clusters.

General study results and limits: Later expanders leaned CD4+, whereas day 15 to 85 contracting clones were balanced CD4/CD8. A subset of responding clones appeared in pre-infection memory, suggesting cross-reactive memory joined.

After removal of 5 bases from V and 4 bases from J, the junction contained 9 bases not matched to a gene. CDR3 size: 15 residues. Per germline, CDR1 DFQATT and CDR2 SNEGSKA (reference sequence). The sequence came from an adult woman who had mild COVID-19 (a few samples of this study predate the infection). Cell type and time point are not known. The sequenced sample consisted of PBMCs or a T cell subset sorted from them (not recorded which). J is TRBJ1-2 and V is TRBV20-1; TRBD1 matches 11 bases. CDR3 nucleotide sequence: TGCAGTGCTCGAGGGACAGGGGGTTGGATCTATGGCTACACCTTC. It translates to CSARGTGGWIYGYTF.